Reported below is one TCR beta chain. The target antigen is unknown. The CDR3 has 14 amino acids. The germline V gene has CDR1 MRHNA and CDR2 SNTAGT. V lost 6 bases, J lost 3 bases, and 7 bases stayed unmatched. This sample was taken from a study of T cells in Graves' hyperthyroidism and ophthalmopathy. As for the study in general: At the time of initial diagnosis and before any treatment, peripheral blood was collected.

With duration under 3 months, ophthalmopathy was active: Clinical Activity Score at least 3, NOSPECS at least 4. Amplification targeted TCR beta CDR3 regions from RNA transcripts. HTBI primers were the set used in a first-round RT-PCR of the TCR CDR3. TCRdb re-derived calls from the multiplex PCR reads in MiXCR, one entry per CDR3 protein. The sample holds fewer than 450,000 distinct CDR3 sequences, about 15% seen once. Findings of the study overall: By a 13 V-J model, ophthalmopathy was set apart from stable hyperthyroidism.

The receptor was derived from a woman in her fifties or sixties with Graves' ophthalmopathy. V is TRBV6-4 and J is TRBJ1-1; 7 bases are shared with TRBD1. The sequenced sample consisted of blood. The DNA of the CDR3 is TGTGCCAGCAGGTTGACAGGGTATGACACTGAAGCTTTCTTT. Residues: CASRLTGYDTEAFF.